The 20 T cell receptor beta chains listed next were all sequenced from one sample in a study of CD8 T cells in Susac syndrome. An input of roughly 0.5 to 1 ug of RNA was subjected to reverse transcription using random hexamers. TCRdb reprocessed the immunoSEQ multiplex PCR reads via MiXCR and lists one record per CDR3 protein. The sample lists 100,000 to 150,000 distinct CDR3 sequences; 90% to 95% were seen once. The specimen sequenced was CD4+ T cells from PBMCs. These receptors originate from a human donor in good health.

This clonotype was seen once. The chain employs TRBV12-3 or TRBV12-4 and TRBJ1-2; D gene ambiguous. Trimming removed 3 bases from V and 8 bases from J, with 13 bases in between. The CDR3 covers 13 residues. CDR3: CASSFSGFRGYTF. The CDR3, as DNA: TGTGCCAGCAGTTTCTCGGGTTTTCGGGGCTACACCTTC.

This chain joins TRBV7-6 and TRBJ2-5; no definite D call. This CDR3 is built from 14 residues. V was cut by 1 base and J by 5 bases, with 11 bases left in between. The V gene's germline CDR1 is SGHVS and CDR2 FNYEAQ. CDR3 DNA sequence: TGTGCCAGCAGCTTAGGCCCGTCACGGGAGACCCAGTACTTC. Translated, it gives CASSLGPSRETQYF.

The chain recombines TRBV11-2 with TRBJ2-3, with 10 bases fitting TRBD1. This CDR3 comprises 16 residues. Trimming cost V 8 bases and J 0 bases; bases outside gene matches: 8. Germline values: CDR1 SGHAT, CDR2 FQNNGV. The CDR3 sequence: CASGRQGAMSTDTQYF. CDR3 DNA: TGTGCCAGCGGGAGACAGGGGGCGATGAGCACAGATACGCAGTATTTT.

V and J are TRBV20-1 and TRBJ2-1, with TRBD1 identical over 7 bases. Per the germline V gene, CDR1 is DFQATT and CDR2 is SNEGSKA (reference sequence). The CDR3 has 15 residues. Germline trimming cut 3 bases from V and 5 bases from J; bases unmatched to any gene: 10. The CDR3 region has the DNA TGCAGTGCTAGGAAGGGGAGACAGGGACACAATGAGCAGTTCTTC. This gives the protein CSARKGRQGHNEQFF.

CDR3 in amino acids: CASSRGSSSYEQYF. In nucleotides, the CDR3 is TGTGCCAGTAGTCGGGGATCAAGCTCCTACGAGCAGTACTTC. V gene TRBV19 combines with J gene TRBJ2-7, with D possibly TRBD2 on 5 matching bases. Germline V CDR1 and CDR2: LNHDA, SQIVND (reference sequence). This CDR3 region has 14 residues. V was pared by 5 bases and J by 0 bases, with 11 bases between.

The gene calls are TRBV2 and TRBJ2-7; D not certain. V was cut by 2 bases and J by 4 bases, with 6 bases left in between. The CDR3 sequence is 12 residues long. Germline-derived CDR1 and CDR2 are SNHLY and FYNNEI. The DNA of the CDR3 is TGTGCCAGCAGTGAACAACAGTACGAGCAGTACTTC. It yields the protein CASSEQQYEQYF. Full variable domain (outside the CDR3, taken from reference TRBV2 and TRBJ2-7): EPEVTQTPSHQVTQMGQEVILRCVPISNHLYFYWYRQILGQKVEFLVSFYNNEISEKSEIFDDQFSVERPDGSNFTLKIRSTKLEDSAMYFCASSEQQYEQYFGPGTRLTVT.

This sequence joins TRBV30 and TRBJ2-7, with D possibly matching TRBD1 (6 bases). The germline V and J ends were trimmed by 7 bases and 0 bases, with 13 bases remaining between them. CDR3 length equals 13 residues. From germline, CDR1 is GTSNPN and CDR2 SVGIG (reference sequence). The CDR3 protein is CALVRGSSYEQYF. CDR3 DNA sequence: TGTGCCTTGGTAAGGGGGAGCTCCTACGAGCAGTACTTC.

This clonotype was observed a handful of times. The rearrangement joins TRBV19 to TRBJ1-1; weak D call: TRBD1 (5 bases). CDR1 is LNHDA and CDR2 is SQIVND in the germline V gene (reference sequence). Trimming removed 4 bases at V and 1 base at J, with 7 bases between. The CDR3 spans 13 residues. The CDR3 protein is CASSKTGNTEAFF. The CDR3, as DNA: TGTGCCAGTAGTAAAACAGGGAACACTGAAGCTTTCTTT.

The chain combines TRBV20-1 with TRBJ2-7; TRBD2 agrees at 8 bases. Losses at the gene ends were 4 bases for V and 5 bases for J; bases not matched to a gene: 10. Germline assignment: CDR1 DFQATT and CDR2 SNEGSKA (reference sequence). The CDR3 contains 14 residues. As DNA, the CDR3 is TGCAGTGCTATTACAGCGGGACTAGGCGACGAGCAGTACTTC. It encodes CSAITAGLGDEQYF.

In this sample, this clonotype turned up a few times. V and J are TRBV29-1 and TRBJ2-7, with TRBD2 matching over 8 bases. The junction had 7 bases not matched to a gene; V was cut back by 3 bases and J by 3 bases. The germline V gene has CDR1 SQVTM and CDR2 ANQGSEA. The length of the CDR3 is 14 residues. The CDR3 nucleotides are TGCAGCGTTGAGAGGCTAGCGGGCAACTACGAGCAGTACTTC. Amino acids: CSVERLAGNYEQYF.

V is TRBV20-1 and J is TRBJ2-7; 7 nucleotides agree with TRBD2. CDR3 length equals 13 residues. The V segment lost 4 bases and the J segment 5 bases; nucleotides outside the gene matches: 8. Germline V gene data show CDR1 as DFQATT and CDR2 as SNEGSKA (reference sequence). The CDR3 DNA reads as TGCAGTGCTACCAGCGGGAATACGCACGAGCAGTACTTC. Protein: CSATSGNTHEQYF.

Concerning this clonotype itself: A junction end diverges from the germline sequence, so it may reflect a read error. The genes are TRBV5-1 and TRBJ1-5, with D perhaps TRBD1 (5 bases). The germline V gene encodes CDR1 SGHRS and CDR2 YFSETQ. The CDR3 totals 14 residues. Here the CDR3 reads CASSLGDSSQPQHF. The CDR3 coding sequence is TGCGCCAGCAGCTTGGGAGACAGCAGTCAGCCCCAGCATTTT.

The J gene is TRBJ2-7, the V gene TRBV11-2; tentatively, D is TRBD1 (5 bases). V dropped 5 bases and J dropped 4 bases, with 18 bases sitting between them. Per germline, CDR1 SGHAT and CDR2 FQNNGV. This CDR3 spans 15 amino acids. The CDR3 reads CASSRFWGSRYEQYF. The CDR3 bases are TGTGCCAGCAGCCGCTTCTGGGGCAGTCGGTACGAGCAGTACTTC. The variable domain in full, with the rest retrieved from reference TRBV11-2 and TRBJ2-7, is EAGVAQSPRYKIIEKRQSVAFWCNPISGHATLYWYQQILGQGPKLLIQFQNNGVVDDSQLPKDRFSAERLKGVDSTLKIQPAKLEDSAVYLCASSRFWGSRYEQYFGPGTRLTVT.

This clonotype appeared a few times. The chain links TRBV2 to TRBJ2-5, with 12 bases matching TRBD1. CDR1 SNHLY and CDR2 FYNNEI come from the germline V gene. The CDR3 is made up of 15 amino acids. V trimming: 5 bases; J trimming: 5 bases; junction bases outside the gene matches: 6. CDR3 in DNA: TGTGCCAGCAGTCTCGGGACAGGGGGCAGGGAGACCCAGTACTTC. Amino acid sequence: CASSLGTGGRETQYF.

This chain links TRBV7-9 with TRBJ2-5, with D unclear. Germline assignment: CDR1 SEHNR and CDR2 FQNEAQ (reference sequence). CDR3 length equals 10 residues. Trimming pared 3 bases from V and 5 bases from J, leaving 1 base between. CDR3 protein: CASSFETQYF. The CDR3 DNA follows: TGTGCCAGCAGCTTCGAGACCCAGTACTTC.

This chain connects TRBV19 to TRBJ1-5; D possibly corresponds to TRBD1 (6 bases). CDR1 is LNHDA and CDR2 is SQIVND in the germline V gene (reference sequence). V was pared by 6 bases and J by 0 bases, with 12 bases between. The CDR3 has 15 amino acids. The CDR3 region is CASSSGQSSNQPQHF. In DNA, the CDR3 is TGTGCCAGTAGCTCAGGACAGAGTAGCAATCAGCCCCAGCATTTT. Together with reference TRBV19 and TRBJ1-5, the CDR3 gives the full variable domain: DGGITQSPKYLFRKEGQNVTLSCEQNLNHDAMYWYRQDPGQGLRLIYYSQIVNDFQKGDIAEGYSVSREKKESFPLTVTSAQKNPTAFYLCASSSGQSSNQPQHFGDGTRLSIL.

The table lists this clonotype with a count of one. This chain joins TRBV6-5 and TRBJ1-1; D remains ambiguous. Trimming pared 2 bases from V and 1 base from J, leaving 8 bases between. CDR3 length: 14 residues. Per the germline V gene, CDR1 is MNHEY and CDR2 is SVGAGI. CDR3: CASSYTWGNTEAFF. The CDR3 DNA sequence: TGTGCCAGCAGTTACACTTGGGGGAACACTGAAGCTTTCTTT.

The chain combines TRBV18 with TRBJ2-3; D might be TRBD2 (5 bases). Trimming shortened V by 5 bases and J by 2 bases, and 8 bases separated the two germline ends. This CDR3 has 13 residues. Germline values: CDR1 KGHSH, CDR2 LQKENI. CDR3 nucleotides: TGTGCCAGCTCATCCGGGAACACAGATACGCAGTATTTT. Residues: CASSSGNTDTQYF.

The chain links TRBV27 to TRBJ2-5, with 12 nucleotides matching TRBD1. After removal of 2 bases from V and 5 bases from J, the junction contained 6 bases not matched to a gene. This CDR3 is 16 amino acids long. The germline V gene encodes CDR1 MNHEY and CDR2 SMNVEV (reference sequence). The DNA of the CDR3 is TGTGCCAGCAGTTTAAACCGGGACAGGGGGCGTGAGACCCAGTACTTC. Translating gives CASSLNRDRGRETQYF.

V gene TRBV25-1 combines with J gene TRBJ2-7, with a tentative D call TRBD1 (5 bases). The V gene lost 8 bases and the J gene lost 2 bases, with 13 bases spanning the gap. The germline V gene encodes CDR1 MGHDK and CDR2 SYGVNS. The CDR3 is 13 amino acids. The CDR3 loop reads CASRPGMTYEQYF. The CDR3 DNA reads as TGTGCCAGCCGGCCAGGGATGACCTACGAGCAGTACTTC.